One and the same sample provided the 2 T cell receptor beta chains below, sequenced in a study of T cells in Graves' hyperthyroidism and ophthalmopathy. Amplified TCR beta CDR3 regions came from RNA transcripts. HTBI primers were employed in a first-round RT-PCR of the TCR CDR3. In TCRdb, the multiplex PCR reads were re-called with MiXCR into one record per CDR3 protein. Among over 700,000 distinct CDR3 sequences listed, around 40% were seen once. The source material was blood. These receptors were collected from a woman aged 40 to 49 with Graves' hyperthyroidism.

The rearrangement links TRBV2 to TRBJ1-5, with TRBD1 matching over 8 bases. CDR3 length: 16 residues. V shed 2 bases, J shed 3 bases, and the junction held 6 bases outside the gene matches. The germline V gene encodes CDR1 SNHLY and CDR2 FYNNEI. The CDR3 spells CASSESLTGDNQPQHF. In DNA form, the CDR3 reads TGTGCCAGCAGTGAATCGCTGACAGGGGACAATCAGCCCCAGCATTTT.

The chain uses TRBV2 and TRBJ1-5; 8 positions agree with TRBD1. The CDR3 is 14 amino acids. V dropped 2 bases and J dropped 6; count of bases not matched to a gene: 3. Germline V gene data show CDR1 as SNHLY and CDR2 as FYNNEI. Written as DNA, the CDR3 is TGTGCCAGCAGTGAACAGGGGGCTTTTCAGCCCCAGCATTTT. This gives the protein CASSEQGAFQPQHF.